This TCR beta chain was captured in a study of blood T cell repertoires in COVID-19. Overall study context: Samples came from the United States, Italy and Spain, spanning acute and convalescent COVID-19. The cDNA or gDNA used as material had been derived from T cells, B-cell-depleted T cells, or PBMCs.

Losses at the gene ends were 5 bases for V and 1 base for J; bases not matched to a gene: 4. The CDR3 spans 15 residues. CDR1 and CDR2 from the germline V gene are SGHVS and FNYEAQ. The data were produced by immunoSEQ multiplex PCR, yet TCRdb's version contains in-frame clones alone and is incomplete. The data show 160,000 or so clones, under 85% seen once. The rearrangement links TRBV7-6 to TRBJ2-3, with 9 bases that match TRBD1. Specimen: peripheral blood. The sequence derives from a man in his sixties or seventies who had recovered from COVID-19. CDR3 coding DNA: TGTGCCAGCAGCCTCGACAGGGGGGGCACAGATACGCAGTATTTT. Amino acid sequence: CASSLDRGGTDTQYF.